A single sample gave rise to the 19 T cell receptor beta chains below, sequenced in a study of T cells after posttransplantation cyclophosphamide. Assay used: immunoSEQ multiplex PCR; TCRdb lists only in-frame clones, some missing. The sample is made up of about 36,000 clones, none counted only once. Sequenced sample: PBMCs. All receptors derive from a girl between 5 and 17 years old in good health, CMV-negative, and a related stem cell transplant donor.

In this sample, this clone turned up a few times. This chain connects TRBV7-9 to TRBJ2-1; 8 bases line up with TRBD2. With 1 base clipped from V and 14 bases from J, the junction kept 10 bases outside the gene matches. The CDR3 runs 14 residues. From germline, CDR1 is SEHNR and CDR2 FQNEAQ (reference sequence). CDR3: CASSLVGGAGAKFF. CDR3 nucleotides: TGTGCCAGCAGCTTAGTAGGGGGAGCGGGGGCGAAGTTCTTC.

This clone was detected many times. This chain joins TRBV5-1 and TRBJ1-2; 8 positions match TRBD1. Germline V CDR1 and CDR2: SGHRS, YFSETQ. This CDR3 has 15 residues. The junction had 5 bases not matched to a gene; V was cut back by 0 bases and J by 4 bases. This CDR3 reads CASSLGTGTFYGYTF. Here the CDR3 DNA reads TGCGCCAGCAGCTTGGGGACAGGGACGTTCTATGGCTACACCTTC.

The sample holds many counts of this clone. The V gene is TRBV5-4, the J gene TRBJ2-5, with D unclear. The CDR3 runs to 14 residues. CDR1 is SGHNT, CDR2 YYREEE, per germline (reference sequence). V lost 0 bases to trimming and J lost 2 bases, with 8 bases between them. The DNA for the CDR3 is TGTGCCAGCAGCTTGGGACAAAAACAAGAGACCCAGTACTTC. Amino acids: CASSLGQKQETQYF. Together with reference TRBV5-4 and TRBJ2-5, the CDR3 gives the full variable domain: ETGVTQSPTHLIKTRGQQVTLRCSSQSGHNTVSWYQQALGQGPQFIFQYYREEENGRGNFPPRFSGLQFPNYSSELNVNALELDDSALYLCASSLGQKQETQYFGPGTRLLVL.

This clone has a handful of counts. The chain employs TRBV28 and TRBJ2-3; D gene unclear. The CDR3 spans 12 residues. The V gene's germline CDR1 is MDHEN and CDR2 SYDVKM. Trimming took off 5 bases at V and 4 bases at J, with 7 bases between the two ends. The CDR3 DNA reads TGTGCCAGCAGTAGTAGATCAGATACGCAGTATTTT. Translated, it gives CASSSRSDTQYF. Looking up the rest from reference TRBV28 and TRBJ2-3 gives the full variable domain: DVKVTQSSRYLVKRTGEKVFLECVQDMDHENMFWYRQDPGLGLRLIYFSYDVKMKEKGDIPEGYSVSREKKERFSLILESASTNQTSMYLCASSSRSDTQYFGPGTRLTVL.

This clone was seen repeatedly, ten times or more. This sequence joins TRBV5-1 and TRBJ2-7, with D possibly matching TRBD1 (6 bases). Germline loops: CDR1 SGHRS, CDR2 YFSETQ. The length of the CDR3 is 13 residues. V lost 7 bases, J lost 5 bases, and 16 bases lay in between. Written as DNA, the CDR3 is TGCGCCAGCGGGGACAAGGGCACCGACGAGCAGTACTTC. This gives the protein CASGDKGTDEQYF.

This clone was seen a handful of times. The J gene is TRBJ2-5, the V gene TRBV6-5, with 9 bases lining up with TRBD1. Germline assignment: CDR1 MNHEY and CDR2 SVGAGI. The V segment lost 8 bases and the J segment 5 bases; nucleotides outside the gene matches: 9. The CDR3 sequence is 14 residues long. CDR3 in amino acids: CASARDREWETQYF. The CDR3 DNA follows: TGTGCCAGCGCGCGGGACAGGGAATGGGAGACCCAGTACTTC.

This clone was found a few times. This chain uses TRBV5-1 with TRBJ2-1, with a possible D match to TRBD1 (5 bases). CDR1 and CDR2 from the germline V gene are SGHRS and YFSETQ. V lost 0 bases to trimming and J lost 2 bases, with 6 bases between them. The CDR3 is made up of 14 amino acids. This CDR3 reads CASSLGGAYNEQFF. CDR3 DNA sequence: TGCGCCAGCAGCTTGGGGGGCGCCTACAATGAGCAGTTCTTC.

The chain joins TRBV30 to TRBJ1-1, with unresolved D. CDR1 and CDR2 (germline): GTSNPN, SVGIG (reference sequence). The CDR3 consists of 12 residues. The V end lost 5 bases, the J end lost 1 base, and 8 bases lay between the germline ends. CDR3 loop: CAWDFQNTEAFF. The DNA of the CDR3 is TGTGCCTGGGACTTCCAGAACACTGAAGCTTTCTTT.

At least ten counts were recorded for this clone. The V gene is TRBV19, the J gene TRBJ2-7; TRBD1 agrees at 7 bases. The trim removed 5 bases at V and 7 bases at J, leaving 8 bases unmatched. This CDR3 is built from 13 residues. The germline CDR1 and CDR2 sequences are LNHDA and SQIVND (reference sequence). CDR3: CASSEYRGVEQYF. The CDR3 DNA sequence: TGTGCCAGTAGTGAATACAGGGGCGTAGAGCAGTACTTC.

This clone was recorded many times. The chain links TRBV7-3 to TRBJ2-7, with D possibly matching TRBD2 (6 bases). This CDR3 region has 15 residues. Trimming shortened V by 1 base and J by 4 bases, and 14 bases separated the two germline ends. From germline, CDR1 is SGHTA and CDR2 FQGTGA. The CDR3 bases are TGTGCCAGCAGCTTAAGCTCCGCAGGAGGGTACGAGCAGTACTTC. The encoded protein is CASSLSSAGGYEQYF.

This clone was detected ten times or more. The chain employs TRBV5-5 and TRBJ1-5; 9 bases match TRBD1. Germline loops: CDR1 SGHKS, CDR2 YYEKEE (reference sequence). The CDR3 spans 14 residues. V trimming: 4 bases; J trimming: 6 bases; junction bases outside the gene matches: 5. CDR3 loop: CASSAGQGFQPQHF. For the CDR3, the DNA is TGTGCCAGCAGCGCAGGACAGGGGTTTCAGCCCCAGCATTTT. The full variable domain, in which reference TRBV5-5 and TRBJ1-5 provide the parts outside the CDR3, is DAGVTQSPTHLIKTRGQQVTLRCSPISGHKSVSWYQQVLGQGPQFIFQYYEKEERGRGNFPDRFSARQFPNYSSELNVNALLLGDSALYLCASSAGQGFQPQHFGDGTRLSIL.

This clone was observed many times. V usage is TRBV28 and J usage is TRBJ1-5, with 9 bases matching TRBD1. Germline V CDR1 and CDR2: MDHEN, SYDVKM. V shed 2 bases, J shed 6 bases, and the junction held 8 bases outside the gene matches. The CDR3 is made up of 16 amino acids. CDR3 nucleotide sequence: TGTGCCAGCAGTTTACGGGACAGGGCCATCAGTCAGCCCCAGCATTTT. This gives the protein CASSLRDRAISQPQHF.

In this sample, this clone turned up a few times. A much larger clone differs from this one at a single base, so this may be a read error. Different DNA sequences within this sample yield the same CDR3. V usage is TRBV6-6 and J usage is TRBJ1-1; 7 bases match TRBD1. From germline, CDR1 is MNHNY and CDR2 SVGAGI (reference sequence). CDR3 length: 14 residues. Here the CDR3 DNA reads TGTGCCAGCAGTTACTGGACAGGAAACACTGAGGCTTTCTTT. It codes for CASSYWTGNTEAFF.

J is TRBJ1-1 and V is TRBV27; 7 nucleotides align to TRBD1. The CDR3 has 15 residues. Germline lookup yields CDR1 MNHEY and CDR2 SMNVEV (reference sequence). V was clipped by 5 bases and J by 1 base; unmatched bases: 7. The CDR3 is CASSPGAGGNTEAFF. The CDR3, as DNA: TGTGCCAGCAGTCCCGGGGCAGGGGGGAACACTGAAGCTTTCTTT.

This clone was counted ten times or more. The V gene is TRBV5-1, the J gene TRBJ2-7, with a tentative D call TRBD1 (6 bases). CDR3 length: 14 residues. The V end was cut by 4 bases, the J end by 2 bases, with 13 bases between. Germline CDR1 and CDR2: SGHRS and YFSETQ. CDR3: CASSTQDSTYEQYF. The CDR3 DNA reads TGCGCCAGCAGCACTCAGGACAGTACCTACGAGCAGTACTTC.

The V gene is TRBV5-1, the J gene TRBJ2-1, with 9 bases aligning to TRBD2. CDR1 SGHRS and CDR2 YFSETQ come from the germline V gene. J gave up 6 bases and V 4 bases, and 8 bases lay outside the gene matches. This CDR3 region has 15 residues. The CDR3 protein is CASSPRTSVSNEQFF. The CDR3 nucleotides are TGCGCCAGCAGCCCAAGGACTAGCGTCAGCAATGAGCAGTTCTTC.

This clone occurred many times. Other DNA sequences in this sample translate to the same CDR3. This chain links TRBV6-5 with TRBJ1-1, with a weak D call TRBD1 (5 bases). Germline V lookup: CDR1 MNHEY, CDR2 SVGAGI. The CDR3 runs 13 residues. The ends were cut back, 2 bases at V and 3 bases at J, with 7 bases in the middle. As DNA, the CDR3 is TGTGCCAGCAGTTACAGGGGCGACACTGAAGCTTTCTTT. It codes for CASSYRGDTEAFF.

The CDR3 reads CASSLFPSGGGHTDTQYF. The CDR3 DNA reads as TGTGCCAGCAGTTTATTTCCTAGCGGGGGCGGCCACACAGATACGCAGTATTTT. This chain uses TRBV28 with TRBJ2-3; 10 nucleotides line up with TRBD2. The CDR3 is made up of 18 amino acids. In germline, CDR1 is MDHEN, CDR2 SYDVKM. The V segment lost 1 base and the J segment 2 bases; nucleotides outside the gene matches: 9.

This clone was observed at least ten times. V is TRBV5-4 and J is TRBJ2-3; TRBD2 matches at 8 bases. There are 14 residues in the CDR3. V lost 2 bases and J lost 3; bases outside the gene matches: 2. The germline V gene has CDR1 SGHNT and CDR2 YYREEE (reference sequence). The CDR3 nucleotides are TGTGCCAGCAGCTTTAAGCGGGGGACAGATACGCAGTATTTT. Translated: CASSFKRGTDTQYF.